The T cell receptor (beta chain) described here comes from a study of OX40 agonist ivuxolimab in advanced cancers. Study as a whole: Clinicians treated patients with ivuxolimab, an agonistic anti-OX40 (CD134) antibody.

The protocol was immunoSEQ multiplex PCR, while the TCRdb copy is restricted to in-frame clones and leaves out a portion. The sample includes around 97,000 clones, roughly nine tenths seen only once; the top ten take around 5.9%. The V end was cut by 6 bases, the J end by 4 bases, with 19 bases between. CDR1 is MNHEY and CDR2 is SVGAGI in the germline V gene. The CDR3 is 15 amino acids. Sequencing was performed on CD4+ or CD8+ T cells sorted from blood, taken in a trial of the OX40 agonist ivuxolimab. The TCR was taken from an adult with an advanced solid tumor such as melanoma, head and neck, liver or kidney cancer. The chain has TRBV6-5 and TRBJ2-7; D unresolved. In nucleotides, the CDR3 is TGTGCCAGCAGGGCCGGGCCTACCTTCAATTACGAGCAGTACTTC. Protein: CASRAGPTFNYEQYF.